This T cell receptor (beta chain) appears in the sequencing data of a study of shared clonotypes between healthy human individuals. Study-level points and caveats: Few donors limited the genetic and exposure-history diversity represented. Shared clonotypes across all four donors exceeded non-shared ones in generation probability. Clonotype sharing among donors, it was expected, would be affected by sequencing depth.

Details on this clone: What it binds is unknown.

CD45RA-negative memory and CD45RA+ naive subsets were split from the CD4+ cells. The protocol was immunoSEQ multiplex PCR, while the TCRdb copy is restricted to in-frame clones and leaves out a portion. The sample shows about 1.1 million clones, around three quarters of them seen only once. Germline V CDR1 and CDR2: SEHNR, FQNEAQ (reference sequence). V shed 5 bases and J shed 1 base, with 16 bases lying between them. The CDR3 is 16 residues long. The clonotype comes from a man aged 18 to 29 in good health. Some clones in this sample may be carry-over from other donors' samples. The chain couples TRBV7-9 to TRBJ2-3; D is possibly TRBD2 (6 bases). Sequenced: memory CD4+ T cells from PBMCs. As to subset: CD45RA-negative fraction. The CDR3 coding sequence is TGTGCCAGCAGCCGTCACGGGACGGGGGGCACAGATACGCAGTATTTT. Amino acid sequence: CASSRHGTGGTDTQYF.